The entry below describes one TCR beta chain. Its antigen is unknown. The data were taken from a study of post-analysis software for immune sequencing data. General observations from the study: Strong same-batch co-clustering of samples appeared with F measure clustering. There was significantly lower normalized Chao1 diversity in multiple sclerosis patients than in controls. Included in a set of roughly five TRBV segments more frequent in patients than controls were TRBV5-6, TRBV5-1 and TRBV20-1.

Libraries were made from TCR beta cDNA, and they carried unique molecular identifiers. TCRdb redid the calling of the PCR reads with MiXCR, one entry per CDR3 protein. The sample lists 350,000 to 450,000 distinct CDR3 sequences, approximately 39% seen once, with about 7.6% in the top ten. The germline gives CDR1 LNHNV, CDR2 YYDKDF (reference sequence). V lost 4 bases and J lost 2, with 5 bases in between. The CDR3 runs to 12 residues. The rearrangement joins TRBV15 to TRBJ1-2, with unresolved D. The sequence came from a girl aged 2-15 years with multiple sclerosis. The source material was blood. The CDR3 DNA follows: TGTGCCACCAGCAACTCCAACTATGGCTACACCTTC. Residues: CATSNSNYGYTF.